Listed below are T cell receptor beta chains from one sample, sequenced in a study of cytomegalovirus exposure and HLA in healthy donors. Assay used: immunoSEQ multiplex PCR; TCRdb lists only in-frame clones, some missing. The sample shows approximately 100,000 clones, around 85% of them seen only once. The specimen was PBMCs. Receptor source: a woman aged 30 to 39 in good health and CMV-seronegative. Each CDR3 is given with its conserved first and last residue. A D gene is named only where the DNA matches it firmly. Clone size is shown for a subset of rows, as once, few, many or a class of expanded clone.

clone_size	v_call	d_call	j_call	cdr3_nt	cdr3_aa
NA	TRBV19	TRBD1	TRBJ2-7	TGTGCCGGGCCTCCCGGGACAGGGTCCTACGAGCAGTACTTC	CAGPPGTGSYEQYF
NA	TRBV7-6	TRBD2	TRBJ2-1	TGTGCCAGCAGCTCGGGACTAGCGGGACGCTCCTACAATGAGCAGTTCTTC	CASSSGLAGRSYNEQFF
NA	TRBV10-3	NA	TRBJ2-2	TGTGCCATCAGTGGAGATGGACAGCAATACACCGGGGAGCTGTTTTTT	CAISGDGQQYTGELFF
NA	TRBV18	TRBD1	TRBJ1-1	TGTGCCAGCTCACTCCTAAATCCGACAGGGTCGAACACTGAAGCTTTCTTT	CASSLLNPTGSNTEAFF
NA	TRBV10-2	NA	TRBJ2-5	TGCGCCAGCAGTGAGGGGCCACGGGGGGAGACCCAGTACTTC	CASSEGPRGETQYF
NA	TRBV6-4	NA	TRBJ1-5	TGTGCCAGCAGTACAGGCACCAATCAGCCCCAGCATTTT	CASSTGTNQPQHF
NA	TRBV19	TRBD2	TRBJ2-1	TGTGCCAGTAGTATGACCCTCGCTAGCGGGAGGAGTAATGAGCAGTTCTTC	CASSMTLASGRSNEQFF
NA	TRBV6-5	NA	TRBJ1-1	TGTGCCAGCCAGGGGAACACTGAAGCTTTCTTT	CASQGNTEAFF
NA	TRBV18	TRBD1	TRBJ2-5	TGTGCCAGCTCGTCTCGGACAGGGTGGGAGACCCAGTACTTC	CASSSRTGWETQYF
NA	TRBV11-2	NA	TRBJ2-5	TGTGCCAGCAGCCCCCAGGGTAGAGGCCAAGAGACCCAGTACTTC	CASSPQGRGQETQYF
NA	TRBV15	TRBD2	TRBJ2-3	TGTGCCACCAGCCCCACGGGGGGATCGGCAGATACGCAGTATTTT	CATSPTGGSADTQYF
NA	TRBV5-8	NA	TRBJ2-1	TGTGCCAGCAGCTCCCGGGCCGCGGGCCATGAGCAGTTCTTC	CASSSRAAGHEQFF
NA	TRBV6-5	TRBD1	TRBJ2-7	TGTGCCAGCAGCAGGGACAGGATCTACGAGCAGTACTTC	CASSRDRIYEQYF
NA	TRBV6-5	NA	TRBJ2-7	TGTGCCAGCAGTTACTCGTTGCTAGCCCCCTACGAGCAGTACTTC	CASSYSLLAPYEQYF
few	TRBV7-9	NA	TRBJ1-2	TGTGCCAGCAGCTTAACGGGAGCTAATGGCTACACCTTC	CASSLTGANGYTF
NA	TRBV19	NA	TRBJ2-3	TGTGCCAGTCTGGAGGGGAAGGGAACAGATACGCAGTATTTT	CASLEGKGTDTQYF
NA	TRBV7-2	TRBD2	TRBJ2-7	TGTGCCAGCAGCAACCGGACTAGCGGCTACGAGCAGTACTTC	CASSNRTSGYEQYF
once	TRBV7-8	NA	TRBJ2-3	TGTGCCAGCAGCGTCCACAGGGGACTGGGACCAGATACGCAGTATTTT	CASSVHRGLGPDTQYF
NA	TRBV10-2	NA	TRBJ2-7	TGCGCCAGCAGTGGGGCCACGAGGGGGAGAGGCTACGAGCAGTACTTC	CASSGATRGRGYEQYF
NA	TRBV19	NA	TRBJ1-5	TGTGCCAGTAACGCAGGGGTTCAGCCCCAGCATTTT	CASNAGVQPQHF
NA	TRBV19	NA	TRBJ1-1	TGTGCCAGTAGTATAGGCAGGGTGGGCTCGAACACTGAAGCTTTCTTT	CASSIGRVGSNTEAFF
NA	TRBV29-1	TRBD1	TRBJ1-2	TGCAGCGTTGATGGGACAGGGGTTGGCTACACCTTC	CSVDGTGVGYTF
NA	TRBV18	TRBD1	TRBJ1-2	TGTGCCAGCTCACCCTTGGGGACAGGGGATGGCTACACCTTC	CASSPLGTGDGYTF
NA	TRBV4-2	NA	TRBJ2-2	TGTGCCAGCAGCCAAGCTATAGCTAGCTCGGGCACCGGGGAGCTGTTTTTT	CASSQAIASSGTGELFF
NA	TRBV27	TRBD1	TRBJ2-5	TGTGCCAGCAGTCCCCGGAGGACAGGGGGGGCTCAGACCCAGTACTTC	CASSPRRTGGAQTQYF
NA	TRBV19	NA	TRBJ1-4	TGTGCCAGTATCCTATCTGGAGGGGTCGATGGAAAACTGTTTTTT	CASILSGGVDGKLFF
NA	TRBV5-6	TRBD2	TRBJ2-3	TGTGCCAGCAGCTTGGAGACCTTAGCGGGGTCCACAGATACGCAGTATTTT	CASSLETLAGSTDTQYF
NA	TRBV19	TRBD1	TRBJ2-7	TGTGCCAGTCACACCGGGACAGGCGCCTACGAGCAGTACTTC	CASHTGTGAYEQYF
NA	TRBV28	TRBD1	TRBJ1-2	TGTGCCAGCAGTTTTAGGGGGCCTAACTATGGCTACACCTTC	CASSFRGPNYGYTF
NA	TRBV5-1	TRBD1	TRBJ1-1	TGCGCCAGCAGCTTTACTGGGACAGAGGATAACACTGAAGCTTTCTTT	CASSFTGTEDNTEAFF
NA	TRBV19	NA	TRBJ1-6	TGTGCCACGCGACAGGAGAGGACAAATTCACCCCTCCACTTT	CATRQERTNSPLHF
NA	TRBV12-5	NA	TRBJ2-7	TGTGCTAGTGCCCGGGATAGAAACTACGAGCAGTACTTC	CASARDRNYEQYF
NA	TRBV2	TRBD2	TRBJ2-3	TGTGCCAGCAGTTCTAGCGGGAGAGGTTCAGATACGCAGTATTTT	CASSSSGRGSDTQYF
NA	TRBV7-9	NA	TRBJ1-3	TGTGCCAGCAGCCCTTCCCCCCCCACAGGAAACACCATATATTTT	CASSPSPPTGNTIYF
NA	TRBV4-3	NA	TRBJ2-1	TGCGCCAGCAGCCAAGATAGAGCTGTAAACCAGCAGTTCTTC	CASSQDRAVNQQFF
NA	TRBV28	TRBD1	TRBJ1-1	TGTGCCAGCAGTTTCCCGGCCCCAGGGGGAACTGAAGCTTTCTTT	CASSFPAPGGTEAFF
NA	TRBV7-2	NA	TRBJ1-4	TGTGCCAGCAGCCCTAGGGGGAGTGAAAAACTGTTTTTT	CASSPRGSEKLFF
NA	TRBV18	NA	TRBJ1-5	TGTGCCAGCTCACCTCTAGGGGGTGGCAATCAGCCCCAGCATTTT	CASSPLGGGNQPQHF
NA	TRBV5-1	NA	TRBJ2-3	TGCGCCAGCAGCAGCTACAGGGTCGATACGCAGTATTTT	CASSSYRVDTQYF
NA	TRBV7-9	NA	TRBJ1-1	TGTGCCAGCAGCTTAGCGATCGGGGGGGCGAAGGACACTGAAGCTTTCTTT	CASSLAIGGAKDTEAFF
NA	TRBV7-9	TRBD1	TRBJ2-1	TGTGCCAGCAGCTTATGGACAGGGGGCCTCGATGAGCAGTTCTTC	CASSLWTGGLDEQFF
NA	TRBV28	TRBD1	TRBJ2-2	TGTGCCAGCAGTTTTGAATACGCAGGGGGCGTTTCGATGACACAGGGAGAGCTGTTTTTT	CASSFEYAGGVSMTQGELFF